A selection of T cell receptor beta chains follows, all from one sample in a study of blood T cell repertoires in COVID-19. Produced via immunoSEQ multiplex PCR; TCRdb's table is partial and in-frame only. The sample lists about 260,000 clones; almost 85% were seen once. Source material: peripheral blood. These receptors were taken from a woman older than 75 with acute or convalescent COVID-19. Both conserved end residues are part of each CDR3. Fields, in order: clone size, D gene, J gene, V gene, CDR3 DNA, CDR3 protein. D genes are given only for firm matches. Expanded clones get a size class; other rows say once, few or many, or leave the size out.

abundance: NA
d_gene: TRBD2
j_gene: TRBJ2-2
v_gene: TRBV6-2/TRBV6-3
CDR3nt: TGTGCCAGCAGTTACATAGCGGGGGGGCCCAACACCGGGGAGCTGTTTTTT
CDR3aa: CASSYIAGGPNTGELFF

abundance: NA
d_gene: TRBD2
j_gene: TRBJ2-2
v_gene: TRBV6-2/TRBV6-3
CDR3nt: TGTGCCAGCAGTTACAAGCGGGGGGGCCAGGACACCGGGGAGCTGTTTTTT
CDR3aa: CASSYKRGGQDTGELFF

abundance: NA
d_gene: NA
j_gene: TRBJ1-1
v_gene: TRBV7-8
CDR3nt: TGTGCCAGCAGCTTAGGGAGGAACACTGAAGCTTTCTTT
CDR3aa: CASSLGRNTEAFF

abundance: NA
d_gene: TRBD1
j_gene: TRBJ1-1
v_gene: TRBV5-1
CDR3nt: TGCGCCAGCAGCCAGACAGGGTCTGAGACTGAAGCTTTCTTT
CDR3aa: CASSQTGSETEAFF

abundance: NA
d_gene: TRBD2
j_gene: TRBJ2-3
v_gene: TRBV24-1
CDR3nt: TGTGCCACCAGTGATATAAGTAGCGGGAAACCCCCAGATACGCAGTATTTT
CDR3aa: CATSDISSGKPPDTQYF

abundance: NA
d_gene: NA
j_gene: TRBJ1-1
v_gene: TRBV30
CDR3nt: TGTGCCTGGGTAAATCTGGGGGCGGTCACTGAAGCTTTCTTT
CDR3aa: CAWVNLGAVTEAFF

abundance: NA
d_gene: TRBD1
j_gene: TRBJ1-5
v_gene: TRBV6-2/TRBV6-3
CDR3nt: TGTGCCAGCAGTTACTCGGACAGGGGGCGGAGGGGCAATCAGCCCCAGCATTTT
CDR3aa: CASSYSDRGRRGNQPQHF

abundance: NA
d_gene: TRBD2
j_gene: TRBJ2-1
v_gene: TRBV11-3
CDR3nt: TGTGCCAGCAGCTTAAGGGCGGGAGGGCCCGACCGGGAGCAGTTCTTC
CDR3aa: CASSLRAGGPDREQFF

abundance: once
d_gene: NA
j_gene: TRBJ1-1
v_gene: TRBV11-3
CDR3nt: TGTGCCAGCAGCTCCGACGGTCGCGGGAACACTGAAGCTTTCTTT
CDR3aa: CASSSDGRGNTEAFF

abundance: NA
d_gene: NA
j_gene: TRBJ2-7
v_gene: TRBV29-1
CDR3nt: TGCAGCACCTCCACAGGTGATTCCTACGAGCAGTACTTC
CDR3aa: CSTSTGDSYEQYF